This TCR beta chain was captured in a study of cytomegalovirus exposure and HLA in healthy donors (dated by TCRdb to 2015 to 2018). About the full investigation: An earlier analysis of 550 to 700 of the donors reported about 250 Gb of sequence data and roughly 110 million unique TCR beta sequences from about 200 million T cells. An early release that covered roughly 600 HLA-typed donors contained around 300 gigabases of sequencing data and about 93 million unique TCR sequences. The genetic ancestry cluster associated with self-reported Caucasian donors included approximately 85% of the roughly 390 genotyped donors. The study aimed to test whether cataloging public T cell receptors could reveal signatures of past pathogen exposure. The study profiled the T cell repertoires of fewer than 850 subjects by immunosequencing and related them to cytomegalovirus serostatus. A separate validation cohort of approximately 130 different subjects was used in addition to the roughly 700-subject first cohort. The study combined high-throughput TCR immunosequencing, statistical association of individual TCRs with disease status, and machine learning to predict cytomegalovirus infection status. In a later analysis, previously published TCR beta repertoires from hundreds of donors were re-analyzed and high-resolution HLA genotyping was added so that TCR occurrence patterns could be studied. Rather than using new phenotypic data, the later analysis identified candidate immune exposures from TCR beta sequences and from how often those sequences occurred across donors. An earlier analysis of nearly 600 of the donors applied high-throughput TCR beta sequencing to assess whether each TCR beta V gene segment acted as functional or pseudogenic. Donor age, sex, ethnicity and CMV serostatus were compiled alongside the repertoire data. A later genetic analysis used genome-wide SNP genotypes for about 60% of the roughly 700 donors, treating that subset as a discovery cohort. All discovery cohort repertoires had been generated using a single sequencing platform. Both class I and class II loci were covered by HLA typing, at four-digit resolution. The number of donors typed differed by locus, with roughly 629-640 for A, B, C, DRB1 and DQB1, roughly 520 for DQA1, under 610 for DPA1, and 472 for DPB1. Because of strong linkage in the cohort, roughly five DR-DQ haplotypes were treated as single units for association and clustering. Among a few hundred genotyped donors of the cohort, an average of approximately 240,000 unique TCR beta nucleotide sequences were sequenced per donor, approximately 20% of them non-productive. Broad study findings and their caveats: Because counts were too low, 15 to 20 rarely observed V segments, including chromosome 9 orphons, were excluded from the earlier analysis of several hundred of the donors. Immune exposure information for the cohort was limited to CMV serostatus. A few of the identified cytomegalovirus-associated TCR beta chains were confirmed in vitro to be specific for cytomegalovirus antigens. Linkage disequilibrium might explain the correlated functional status among segregating V segments, but an unknown experimental factor could not be excluded. The sequencing pipeline was judged likely to have produced a cluster of highly shared sequence variants as a technical artifact. Because HLA typing was missing for some donors at each locus, association tests included only the typed subset. Several of the top co-occurrence clusters appeared to be linked to parvovirus B19, influenza, CMV and Epstein-Barr virus, according to a later analysis. A further reported finding was that TCR beta sequences accurately predicted the HLA-A and HLA-B alleles for most subjects in the first cohort. A total of 150 to 200 TCR beta chains were listed by the study as associated with cytomegalovirus. Only TCR beta chains were sequenced in this cohort, and the absence of alpha or paired-chain data limited detectable features. According to a later analysis, TCR association rates differed among HLA loci, with DRB1 alleles showing the most associated TCRs and HLA-C alleles showing the fewest. Most CMV-associated TCR beta chains appeared to be HLA-restricted in a later analysis, and the HLA associations seemed to be driven largely by CMV exposure. A later analysis found that HLA-associated TCR beta chains were more clonally expanded and had lower generation probabilities than equally common non-associated chains. At a false discovery rate of 0.05, a later analysis linked approximately 18,000 TCR beta sequences to specific HLA alleles. In an earlier analysis of some 550 of the donors, most TCR beta V segments were observed in productive rearrangements about 87% or about 30% of the time, broadly matching IMGT annotations. In a later genetic analysis, fewer N-insertions in productive TCRs were reported among donors in an Asian-associated ancestry cluster than the roughly 710-donor mean. Because the 87-base-pair reads could not distinguish some IMGT-functional V segments, including TRBV6-2 and TRBV6-3, those segments were excluded. The authors suggested that the approach could potentially be extended to other disease states and immunological phenotypes. Sequencing depth was assumed to be roughly uniform across donors in the presence/absence analyses, though that assumption may not hold. Most TCR sequences were seen in very few donors, while some public TCRs were found in many individuals. In both the original and validation cohorts, the classifier was reported to diagnose cytomegalovirus status with high specificity and sensitivity. Assigning TCR associations to individual alleles was difficult when HLA alleles, especially DR and DQ, strongly co-occurred. V-gene and J-gene trimming of TCR beta chains was associated with a missense DCLRE1C variant in a later genetic analysis, and the association was replicated in an independent cohort.

With regard to this clone: Its antigen is not yet known. No base quality values were provided; no much bigger clone lies one nucleotide off.

In total, fewer than 750 healthy bone marrow donors made up the cohort. Cohort members were all nominally healthy when sampled, although unrecorded immune exposures were likely present. The donor was CMV seronegative and was included in the group of 352 seronegative cohort members. Every donor gave a peripheral blood sample, and the peripheral blood mononuclear cells from that sample were used for TCR beta sequencing. The Qiagen DNeasy Blood Extraction Kit was used to extract genomic DNA from the blood cell samples. Library preparation used the immunoSEQ multiplex PCR assay. A mixture of 60 forward primers for TCR Vbeta segments and 13 reverse primers for TCR Jbeta segments was used in the multiplex PCR. The CDR3 region of rearranged TCR beta genes was amplified from genomic DNA with a multiplex PCR assay. The Illumina HiSeq System was used to sequence the amplified TCR beta libraries as 87-base-pair reads. Under the source paper's analysis protocol: A later analysis counted about 76 million unique TCR beta chains across the 550 to 750 repertoires, and approximately 11 million of these chains were shared by at least two donors. To remove PCR and sequencing errors, raw reads were error-corrected and collapsed into unique sequences using a nearest-neighbor algorithm that merged closely related sequences. Alignment of CDR3 sequences to IMGT reference sequences was used to assign V, D and J gene segments. For a sequence to be retained, a match of at least six nucleotides to both a V gene segment and a J gene segment was required. Rearrangements were called productive when the CDR3 lacked stop codons and stayed in frame with V and J; all others were non-productive. Following IMGT convention, CDR3 was defined as the stretch from the second conserved V-encoded cysteine up to the conserved J-encoded phenylalanine. The earlier analysis of 550 to 650 of the donors excluded any sequence lacking an unambiguous match to a single V gene segment. In an earlier analysis of several hundred of the donors, V segments were called functional above 56.7% productive rearrangements and were called segregating when the between-donor standard deviation exceeded 5%. A statistical classification framework was developed to diagnose cytomegalovirus status using the catalog of TCR beta chain sequences. V and J gene assignment, in a later analysis, came from comparing TCR nucleotide sequences with IMGT/GENE-DB human TR gene sequences. In a later analysis, CDR3 sequences and most-parsimonious VDJ recombination scenarios were assigned using the TCRdist pipeline. In a later analysis, each TCR beta chain was defined by its CDR3 amino acid sequence together with its V-gene family, and reads lacking a unique V-gene family were excluded. To address suspected cross-contamination and a sequencing artifact, a later analysis removed around 590 highly shared, low-generation-probability nucleotide sequences. In a later analysis, a clonal expansion index for each public chain was calculated from normalized within-repertoire ranks of inferred template counts. In a later analysis, generation probabilities were computed with a VDJ recombination model fitted to out-of-frame rearrangements, and the resulting probabilities were checked against IGoR. Hypergeometric tests were used in a later analysis to score TCR-TCR, TCR-HLA and TCR-CMV co-occurrence, with a repertoire-size bias correction applied to the TCR pairs. In a later analysis, false discovery rates were estimated by permuting HLA or CMV assignments 20 times. In a later analysis, co-occurring TCRs were grouped with DBSCAN, and TCRdist sequence similarity was added when clustering was performed within HLA-allele-positive subsets. Repertoires with fewer than 30,000 or more than 120,000 public chains were left out of co-occurrence clustering, as were several repertoires with anomalous nucleotide sharing. The immuneACCESS repertoire file appears here via TCRdb, limited to in-frame rearrangements. These files lack a portion of the clones; in checked studies, under half of the deficit traces to unresolved V genes, and the cause of the others is not known. The V and J calls and clone size were taken over from that table, and D and trimming were inferred from the DNA. Counted in this sample were some 200,000 clones; 65% to 80% of them appeared once. Of the sample, approximately 1.5% falls within the top ten clones.

CDR1 and CDR2 (LNHDA, SQIVND) derive from the germline V gene (reference sequence). Compared with germline, V lacks 5 bases and J lacks 8 bases; bases without a gene match: 6. From the cysteine through the phenylalanine, the CDR3 covers 15 amino acids. Only the CDR3 DNA stays, 45 bases, in frame from base 1. The chain couples TRBV19 to TRBJ1-6; TRBD1 agrees with 10 junctional bases. This receptor was taken from a man in his fifties or sixties in good health and CMV-seronegative. What was sequenced was PBMCs. CDR3 region: CASSLGTGVDSPLHF. The nucleotide sequence reads TGTGCCAGTAGTCTAGGGACAGGGGTTGATTCACCCCTCCACTTT.